This passage covers 8 T cell receptor beta chains from one sample sequenced in a study of blood T cell repertoires in COVID-19. Clones were read by immunoSEQ multiplex PCR, and TCRdb kept only the in-frame ones, dropping some. The sample consists of approximately 210,000 clones, roughly 85% of them appearing once. Sequenced material: peripheral blood. Receptor source: a woman older than 75 with acute or convalescent COVID-19.

This clone came up once. This chain uses TRBV10-3 with TRBJ2-7; 11 bases line up with TRBD1. Germline trimming cut 10 bases from V and 4 bases from J; bases unmatched to any gene: 6. CDR1 and CDR2 (germline): ENHRY, SYGVKD. This CDR3 has 13 residues. The CDR3, as DNA: TGTGCCACCGTGGACAGGGGGCTGTACGAGCAGTACTTC. This codes for CATVDRGLYEQYF.

The chain uses TRBV6-5 and TRBJ2-3; TRBD1 might be the D (6 bases). CDR3 length: 12 amino acids. The V gene's germline CDR1 is MNHEY and CDR2 SVGAGI. Trimming removed 11 bases at V and 2 bases at J, with 11 bases between. This CDR3 is CAGGQNTDTQYF. As DNA, the CDR3 is TGTGCCGGTGGACAGAACACAGATACGCAGTATTTT.

This rearrangement joins TRBV7-6 to TRBJ2-7; TRBD1 is a possible D gene (6 bases). V gave up 5 bases and J gave up 3 bases, with 11 bases separating them. The CDR3 spans 13 residues. Germline CDR1 SGHVS, CDR2 FNYEAQ. CDR3: CASSRRGGYEQYF. CDR3 DNA sequence: TGTGCCAGCAGCAGGAGAGGGGGCTACGAGCAGTACTTC.

This chain joins TRBV30 and TRBJ1-4; TRBD1 matches at 8 bases. This CDR3 contains 13 residues. From germline, CDR1 is GTSNPN and CDR2 SVGIG (reference sequence). V was pared by 2 bases and J by 8 bases, with 4 bases of the junction left unmatched. The CDR3 sequence: CAWSQGAGEKLFF. The CDR3 coding sequence is TGTGCCTGGAGTCAGGGGGCGGGGGAAAAACTGTTTTTT.

CDR3 loop: CASSLAVAGKGYEQYF. The CDR3 region has the DNA TGTGCCAGCAGTTTGGCCGTAGCGGGGAAGGGCTACGAGCAGTACTTC. This rearrangement joins TRBV7-2 to TRBJ2-7; 8 bases fit TRBD2. The CDR3 consists of 16 residues. V shed 6 bases and J 3 bases; nucleotides not matched to a gene: 13. Germline-derived CDR1 and CDR2 are SGHTA and FQGNSA.

The CDR3 region has the DNA TGTGCCAGCAGCCAAGTTTCGCAAGGGGCCGAGACCCAGTACTTC. This translates into CASSQVSQGAETQYF. This rearrangement joins TRBV4-2 to TRBJ2-5; tentatively, D is TRBD1 (5 bases). The CDR3 is made up of 15 amino acids. Trimming cost V 1 base and J 5 bases, with 14 bases left between them. The V gene's germline CDR1 is LGHNA and CDR2 YNFKEQ.

This chain connects TRBV2 to TRBJ2-3; D remains ambiguous. CDR1 and CDR2 from the germline V gene are SNHLY and FYNNEI. With 3 bases removed from V and 1 base from J, the gap between germline ends came to 8 bases. This CDR3 has 14 amino acids. In DNA form, the CDR3 reads TGTGCCAGCAGTGAGAGCCTCCGCACAGATACGCAGTATTTT. It is translated as CASSESLRTDTQYF.

V and J are TRBV7-2 and TRBJ1-5; D uncertain. Germline V gene data show CDR1 as SGHTA and CDR2 as FQGNSA. Trimming removed 3 bases at V and 10 bases at J, with 10 bases between. The CDR3 totals 12 residues. CDR3 region: CASSFPRGPQHF. For the CDR3, the DNA is TGTGCCAGCAGCTTCCCTAGAGGTCCCCAGCATTTT.